This TCR beta chain was obtained from a study of T-cell memory formation after mild COVID-19. Study-wide results and limits: Shrinking CD4+ clones were chiefly CM and EM; CD8+ ones were chiefly EMRA. Whether second-wave clones peaking at day 37 were SARS-CoV-2 specific went unconfirmed. The appearance of some responding clones in pre-infection memory suggested that cross-reactive memory joined.

TCRdb ran MiXCR on the 5' RACE reads and lists one entry per CDR3 protein. The table has roughly 600,000 distinct CDR3 sequences, 18% seen once; the top ten hold more than 10%. As regards this clonotype: The antigen is undetermined.

This clonotype was obtained from an adult woman who had mild COVID-19 (a few samples of this study predate the infection). Cell type and time point are not known. The sample was PBMCs or a T cell subset sorted from them (not recorded which).

For the CDR3, the DNA is TGCAGCGCTAGGGACTATCAGGGGGCGCGGGGCTACACCTTC. Its protein is CSARDYQGARGYTF. This chain connects TRBV29-1 to TRBJ1-2; TRBD1 matches at 8 bases. This CDR3 is 14 amino acids long. Germline assignment: CDR1 SQVTM and CDR2 ANQGSEA. Trimming at V came to 7 bases and at J to 8 bases, leaving 15 bases not matched to a gene.